These T cell receptor beta chains were read from a single sample in a study of cytomegalovirus exposure and HLA in healthy donors. Some clones are missing from TCRdb's copy, which holds only in-frame ones; the method was immunoSEQ multiplex PCR. Of around 110,000 clones in the sample, 65% to 85% were seen once. Sequenced sample: PBMCs. These receptors all stem from a male donor in good health and CMV-seropositive. Both conserved end residues are part of each CDR3. A D gene is named only where the DNA matches it firmly. The size field is filled for only some rows; it gives once, few, many or a size class.

j_gene,v_gene,d_gene,abundance,CDR3aa,CDR3nt
TRBJ1-1,TRBV11-2,NA,NA,CASSPLSIWTEAFF,TGTGCCAGCAGCCCGCTATCCATCTGGACTGAAGCTTTCTTT
TRBJ2-7,TRBV18,NA,few,CASSPEMIAGYSSYEQYF,TGTGCCAGCTCACCAGAAATGATCGCAGGGTATTCCTCCTACGAGCAGTACTTC
TRBJ2-3,TRBV7-9,TRBD2,few,CASTHPGLAVDTQYF,TGTGCCAGCACCCACCCAGGACTAGCCGTAGATACGCAGTATTTT
TRBJ1-1,TRBV29-1,TRBD1,NA,CSIEKDRGIEAFF,TGCAGCATAGAGAAGGACAGGGGCATTGAAGCTTTCTTT
TRBJ1-1,TRBV7-6,NA,few,CASSPLDPLEAAFF,TGTGCCAGCAGCCCTCTAGACCCCTTGGAGGCAGCTTTCTTT
TRBJ1-1,TRBV7-9,NA,few,CASSPNRVIVTEAFF,TGTGCCAGCAGCCCAAACCGGGTAATAGTCACTGAAGCTTTCTTT
TRBJ2-7,TRBV9,NA,NA,CASSDRDSYEQYF,TGTGCCAGCAGCGACCGCGACTCCTACGAGCAGTACTTC
TRBJ2-2,TRBV27,TRBD1,NA,CASSWDRAAGELFF,TGTGCCAGCAGTTGGGACAGGGCCGCCGGGGAGCTGTTTTTT
TRBJ1-1,TRBV6-5,TRBD1,NA,CASKGQGLSNTEAFF,TGTGCCAGCAAGGGACAGGGCCTAAGTAACACTGAAGCTTTCTTT
TRBJ2-7,TRBV6-5,NA,NA,CASSFSGTLSYEQYF,TGTGCCAGCAGTTTTTCCGGGACACTCTCCTACGAGCAGTACTTC
TRBJ2-1,TRBV7-9,TRBD2,NA,CASSLDGGEQFEQFF,TGTGCCAGCAGCTTAGACGGGGGGGAACAATTTGAGCAGTTCTTC
TRBJ1-2,TRBV5-1,NA,NA,CASSSGNREVDGYPF,TGCGCCAGCAGCTCAGGAAACAGGGAAGTGGATGGCTACCCCTTC
TRBJ2-7,TRBV11-3,NA,NA,CASSPVDRSYEQYF,TGTGCCAGCAGCCCCGTCGACAGATCCTACGAGCAGTACTTC
TRBJ2-2,TRBV25-1,TRBD1,NA,CASSVRTGNTGELFF,TGTGCCAGCAGTGTTAGGACAGGCAACACCGGGGAGCTGTTTTTT
TRBJ1-2,TRBV4-3,TRBD1,NA,CASSHQNSGQGNGYTF,TGCGCCAGCAGCCATCAAAACTCCGGACAGGGCAACGGCTACACCTTC
TRBJ2-7,TRBV29-1,TRBD1,NA,CSVTGGVSSGRARGEQYF,TGCAGCGTGACAGGGGGCGTAAGTAGTGGGAGGGCGAGAGGTGAGCAGTACTTC
TRBJ1-1,TRBV20-1,TRBD1,few,CSARTGAEAFF,TGCAGTGCTAGAACAGGGGCTGAAGCTTTCTTT
TRBJ2-5,TRBV9,TRBD1,NA,CASNGDSLWETQYF,TGTGCCAGCAACGGGGACAGCCTTTGGGAGACCCAGTACTTC
TRBJ1-1,TRBV19,TRBD1,NA,CASQPGTGGSFLAPRDAFF,TGTGCCAGTCAACCCGGGACAGGGGGATCATTTCTGGCCCCCCGGGACGCTTTCTTT
TRBJ1-1,TRBV4-1,NA,few,CASSQESGGRNEAFF,TGCGCCAGCAGCCAAGAGTCCGGGGGGCGTAATGAAGCTTTCTTT
TRBJ1-2,TRBV29-1,TRBD1,few,CSVGGRGTGGRYGYTF,TGCAGCGTTGGGGGACGCGGGACAGGGGGCCGCTATGGCTACACCTTC
TRBJ2-3,TRBV19,TRBD2,few,CASRGGADTQYF,TGTGCCAGTAGGGGAGGGGCAGATACGCAGTATTTT
TRBJ1-2,TRBV18,NA,once,CASSPNANYGYTF,TGTGCCAGCTCACCCAATGCTAACTATGGCTACACCTTC
TRBJ1-5,TRBV6-5,NA,NA,CASSYSGVGNQPQHF,TGTGCCAGCAGTTACTCCGGGGTTGGCAATCAGCCCCAGCATTTT
TRBJ2-7,TRBV19,NA,NA,CASKQGLEQYF,TGTGCCAGCAAACAGGGTCTCGAGCAGTACTTC
TRBJ2-2,TRBV4-3,TRBD2,NA,CASSQDFVTGGGELFF,TGCGCCAGCAGCCAAGATTTTGTCACGGGAGGTGGGGAGCTGTTTTTT
TRBJ2-4,TRBV6-5,TRBD1,few,CASKRDRSNIQYF,TGTGCCAGCAAAAGGGACAGGTCTAACATTCAGTACTTC
TRBJ1-2,TRBV6-5,NA,NA,CASSFQGRDYGYTF,TGTGCCAGCAGTTTCCAGGGAAGGGACTATGGCTACACCTTC
TRBJ2-7,TRBV7-3,TRBD2,NA,CASSRRLAGGRHEQYF,TGTGCCAGCAGCAGGCGACTAGCGGGGGGTAGGCACGAGCAGTACTTC
TRBJ2-3,TRBV28,TRBD1,NA,CASSLTGGTDTQYF,TGTGCCAGCAGTCTCACAGGGGGCACAGATACGCAGTATTTT
TRBJ1-5,TRBV19,TRBD1,NA,CANRETGQGQPQHF,TGTGCCAACAGAGAGACAGGGCAGGGTCAGCCCCAGCATTTT
TRBJ2-1,TRBV11-2,NA,NA,CASSSPGENEQFF,TGTGCCAGCAGCTCCCCCGGGGAGAATGAGCAGTTCTTC
TRBJ1-3,TRBV28,NA,NA,CASSPTSLTRQFLSSGNTIYF,TGTGCCAGCAGTCCAACTTCCTTAACAAGACAGTTTCTTTCCTCTGGAAACACCATATATTTT
TRBJ2-1,TRBV11-3,NA,once,CASSSPTDNEQFF,TGTGCCAGCAGTTCCCCAACTGACAATGAGCAGTTCTTC
TRBJ1-2,TRBV5-1,NA,NA,CASSLAYQGYGYTF,TGCGCCAGCAGCTTGGCCTATCAGGGCTATGGCTACACCTTC
TRBJ2-7,TRBV7-9,NA,NA,CASSLVVGTRNEQYF,TGTGCCAGCAGCTTGGTCGTCGGGACACGAAACGAGCAGTACTTC
TRBJ2-7,TRBV5-1,NA,NA,CASSLAPGAYEQYF,TGCGCCAGCAGCTTGGCCCCAGGGGCCTACGAGCAGTACTTC
TRBJ1-6,TRBV7-3,NA,NA,CASSFGSYNSPLHF,TGTGCCAGCAGCTTCGGCTCCTATAATTCACCCCTCCACTTT
TRBJ2-2,TRBV5-1,TRBD1,NA,CASSLGQGNTGELFF,TGCGCCAGCAGCCTGGGACAGGGGAACACCGGGGAGCTGTTTTTT
TRBJ2-1,TRBV25-1,NA,NA,CASSRDNEQFF,TGTGCCAGTAGCAGGGACAATGAGCAGTTCTTC
TRBJ2-3,TRBV4-3,NA,once,CASSQVERGGNTQYF,TGCGCCAGCAGCCAAGTTGAAAGGGGTGGGAATACGCAGTATTTT
TRBJ2-5,TRBV7-9,TRBD1,NA,CASSLGQGARQETQYF,TGTGCCAGCAGCCTTGGACAGGGGGCGCGCCAAGAGACCCAGTACTTC
TRBJ2-7,TRBV4-2,NA,NA,CASRHSGGTYEQYF,TGTGCCAGCAGACACAGCGGCGGGACCTACGAGCAGTACTTC
TRBJ1-2,TRBV6-5,NA,NA,CASSYSVLNYGYPF,TGTGCCAGCAGTTACTCGGTTCTAAACTATGGCTACCCCTTC
TRBJ1-5,TRBV10-1,TRBD1,NA,CASRKGQGVPQHF,TGCGCCAGCAGAAAGGGACAGGGGGTGCCCCAGCATTTT
TRBJ2-7,TRBV4-1,NA,NA,CASSQTQHSYEQYF,TGCGCCAGCAGCCAAACACAACACTCCTACGAGCAGTACTTC
TRBJ2-2,TRBV6-4,NA,NA,CASSREEGNGELFF,TGTGCCAGCAGCCGCGAGGAGGGAAACGGGGAGCTGTTTTTT
TRBJ2-1,TRBV10-1,NA,NA,CASRNLIQGGPYNEQFF,TGCGCCAGCAGAAACCTTATCCAGGGGGGCCCCTACAATGAGCAGTTCTTC
TRBJ2-1,TRBV5-4,TRBD2,NA,CASSLFAGGPADNEQFF,TGTGCCAGCAGCTTGTTCGCGGGAGGGCCGGCGGACAATGAGCAGTTCTTC
TRBJ1-4,TRBV29-1,NA,NA,CSVLSPNEKLFF,TGCAGCGTTCTCTCCCCTAATGAAAAACTGTTTTTT
TRBJ1-1,TRBV7-3,NA,NA,CASSPGKNTEAFF,TGTGCCAGCAGCCCAGGGAAGAACACTGAAGCTTTCTTT
TRBJ1-1,TRBV27,NA,NA,CASSSSFAGNTEAFF,TGTGCCAGCAGTTCCTCGTTTGCGGGAAACACTGAAGCTTTCTTT
TRBJ2-2,TRBV4-3,NA,NA,CASSPGQGNTGELFF,TGCGCCAGCAGCCCCGGGCAGGGTAACACCGGGGAGCTGTTTTTT
TRBJ2-2,TRBV6-5,NA,NA,CASSYLERDTGELFF,TGTGCCAGCAGTTACTTGGAACGGGACACCGGGGAGCTGTTTTTT
TRBJ2-5,TRBV14,TRBD2,NA,CASSHFGLAGYQETQYF,TGTGCCAGCAGCCATTTCGGACTAGCGGGATACCAAGAGACCCAGTACTTC
TRBJ1-1,TRBV18,NA,NA,CASSRTRGHTNTEAFF,TGTGCCAGCTCACGGACCAGGGGACATACGAACACTGAAGCTTTCTTT
TRBJ2-1,TRBV7-9,NA,once,CASRPAGSEQFF,TGTGCCAGCCGTCCGGCGGGCTCCGAGCAGTTCTTC
TRBJ1-5,TRBV19,NA,NA,CASSIGSSNQPQHF,TGTGCCAGTAGTATAGGCAGTAGCAATCAGCCCCAGCATTTT
TRBJ1-4,TRBV5-4,NA,NA,CASSQTGEKLFF,TGTGCCAGCAGCCAGACTGGTGAAAAACTGTTTTTT
TRBJ2-2,TRBV30,NA,NA,CAWSWSGTGELFF,TGTGCCTGGAGTTGGTCAGGCACCGGGGAGCTGTTTTTT